Below are 31 T cell receptor beta chains sequenced from a single sample in a study of T cells in Graves' hyperthyroidism and ophthalmopathy. Regions amplified from RNA transcripts were the TCR beta CDR3 regions. The TCR CDR3 first-round RT-PCR relied on the HTBI primer set. TCRdb reprocessed the multiplex PCR reads with MiXCR, giving one entry per CDR3 protein. Among under 250,000 distinct CDR3 sequences listed, approximately 25% were seen once. Specimen: blood. The receptors derive from a middle-aged woman with Graves' ophthalmopathy.

V usage is TRBV20-1 and J usage is TRBJ1-6; no clear D. V was pared by 6 bases and J by 8 bases, with 14 bases between. Germline V gene lookup returns CDR1 DFQATT and CDR2 SNEGSKA (reference sequence). This CDR3 is built from 13 residues. This chain's CDR3 is CSAPTYTDSPLHF. CDR3 bases: TGCAGTGCACCGACCTACACCGATTCACCCCTCCACTTT.

This clonotype was counted ten times or more. The gene calls are TRBV28 and TRBJ2-7; D not certain. The V end lost 3 bases, the J end lost 12 bases, and 12 bases lay between the germline ends. Germline CDR1 reads MDHEN; CDR2 reads SYDVKM. The CDR3 contains 11 residues. The CDR3 here is CASSFGRVAYF. CDR3 nucleotide sequence: TGTGCCAGCAGTTTTGGACGGGTGGCGTACTTC.

In this sample, this clonotype turned up many times. The CDR3 here is CASSYPAGRHEQYF. CDR3 in DNA: TGTGCCAGCAGTTATCCCGCCGGGCGGCACGAGCAGTACTTC. This sequence joins TRBV28 and TRBJ2-7; D ambiguous. CDR1 is MDHEN, CDR2 SYDVKM, per germline. With 4 bases removed from V and 5 bases from J, the gap between germline ends came to 15 bases. The CDR3 has 14 amino acids.

This clonotype was counted many times. The chain combines TRBV6-5 with TRBJ1-3; D is uncertain. Germline lookup yields CDR1 MNHEY and CDR2 SVGAGI. Trimming cost V 2 bases and J 4 bases, with 12 bases left between them. This CDR3 comprises 15 residues. In DNA form, the CDR3 reads TGTGCCAGCAGTTACGCCCGTCCGGCCGGAAACACCATATATTTT. Protein: CASSYARPAGNTIYF.

This chain links TRBV6-5 with TRBJ1-2; TRBD1 might be the D (5 bases). The CDR3 consists of 14 residues. CDR1 and CDR2 (germline): MNHEY, SVGAGI. V lost 2 bases and J 6 bases, leaving 13 bases between the germline ends. The CDR3 is CASSYQGAGHGYTF. As DNA, the CDR3 is TGTGCCAGCAGTTACCAGGGAGCGGGTCATGGCTACACCTTC.

This clonotype appeared many times. The chain employs TRBV14 and TRBJ1-2; D is undetermined. V was shortened by 3 bases and J by 8 bases, with 19 bases between the two germline ends. CDR1 and CDR2 from the germline V gene are SGHDN and FVKESK. This CDR3 is built from 15 residues. CDR3 protein: CASSHEQDRYWGYTF. The DNA for the CDR3 is TGTGCCAGCAGCCACGAGCAGGACCGATATTGGGGCTACACCTTC.

This clonotype was detected many times. V is TRBV28 and J is TRBJ2-7, with 7 bases that match TRBD2. The CDR3 loop spans 12 amino acids. V lost 10 bases, J lost 3 bases, and 6 bases stayed unmatched. CDR1 is MDHEN, CDR2 SYDVKM, per germline. The CDR3 protein is CATWGGDYEQYF. The CDR3 DNA reads TGTGCCACGTGGGGGGGAGACTACGAGCAGTACTTC.

Many counts were recorded for this clonotype. The chain carries TRBV5-1 and TRBJ1-1, with TRBD1 matching 7 bases. Per germline, CDR1 SGHRS and CDR2 YFSETQ. This CDR3 spans 15 amino acids. Trimming at V came to 4 bases and at J to 1 base, leaving 7 bases not matched to a gene. CDR3 nucleotide sequence: TGCGCCAGCAGCGGTGGAGGGGGCGGGAACACTGAAGCTTTCTTT. It specifies CASSGGGGGNTEAFF.

This clonotype was counted many times. The J gene is TRBJ2-7, the V gene TRBV10-3, with D perhaps matching TRBD1 (5 bases). CDR1 and CDR2 (germline): ENHRY, SYGVKD. The CDR3 covers 12 residues. Trimming cost V 4 bases and J 2 bases, with 6 bases left between them. The CDR3 sequence is CAISGQPYEQYF. As DNA, the CDR3 is TGTGCCATCAGTGGACAGCCCTACGAGCAGTACTTC.

This clonotype was counted ten times or more. The genes are TRBV7-9 and TRBJ2-7, with a possible D match to TRBD2 (6 bases). CDR1 is SEHNR, CDR2 FQNEAQ, per germline (reference sequence). The CDR3 consists of 14 residues. V was pared by 2 bases and J by 4 bases, with 12 bases between. The CDR3 region has the DNA TGTGCCAGCAGCTTATCGGGAGATCTTTACGAGCAGTACTTC. Residues: CASSLSGDLYEQYF.

This clonotype was detected ten times or more. The CDR3 nucleotides read TGCGCCAGCAGCTTGTTCTCAGGGGGCGCGGGTACCGGGGAGCTGTTTTTT. This sequence encodes CASSLFSGGAGTGELFF. J is TRBJ2-2 and V is TRBV5-1, with 8 bases matching TRBD1. Germline CDR1 reads SGHRS; CDR2 reads YFSETQ. The CDR3 contains 17 residues. The V gene end was trimmed by 1 base and the J gene end by 5 bases; junction bases not matched to a gene: 10.

The chain links TRBV29-1 to TRBJ1-1, with no clear D. Trimming removed 4 bases at V and 1 base at J, with 7 bases between. This CDR3 is 12 amino acids long. Germline assignment: CDR1 SQVTM and CDR2 ANQGSEA. The chain's CDR3 is CSVAFWNTEAFF. As DNA, the CDR3 is TGCAGCGTTGCGTTCTGGAACACTGAAGCTTTCTTT.

This clonotype showed up many times. This rearrangement joins TRBV6-1 to TRBJ2-7; a possible D gene is TRBD1 (7 bases). The CDR3 runs 15 residues. Germline V gives CDR1 MNHNS, CDR2 SASEGT. The V end was cut by 5 bases, the J end by 3 bases, with 17 bases between. As DNA, the CDR3 is TGTGCCAGCAGTCCCTCAGGGGGGACTTTCTACGAGCAGTACTTC. This codes for CASSPSGGTFYEQYF.

This clonotype showed up many times. V is TRBV11-2 and J is TRBJ2-7; 8 bases agree with TRBD2. Germline V gene data show CDR1 as SGHAT and CDR2 as FQNNGV. The CDR3 has 15 amino acids. The V and J ends lost 0 bases and 7 bases, in that order; junction bases with no gene match: 8. CDR3 protein: CASSLDLAGTKEQYF. The CDR3 nucleotides are TGTGCCAGCAGCTTAGACTTAGCGGGGACAAAAGAGCAGTACTTC.

This clonotype was counted ten times or more. V usage is TRBV28 and J usage is TRBJ1-3; D is uncertain. The CDR3 is 14 residues long. V shed 3 bases and J shed 3 bases, with 9 bases lying between them. Per the germline V gene, CDR1 is MDHEN and CDR2 is SYDVKM. The CDR3 nucleotides are TGTGCCAGCAGTTTCTCCAGGCGTGGAAACACCATATATTTT. It translates to CASSFSRRGNTIYF.

This clonotype appeared many times. V gene TRBV5-8 combines with J gene TRBJ1-2; 9 bases align to TRBD1. This CDR3 has 15 amino acids. CDR1 is SGHTS and CDR2 is YDEGEE in the germline V gene. J gave up 2 bases and V 3 bases, and 5 bases lay outside the gene matches. CDR3 DNA sequence: TGTGCCAGCAGCTCGGTGGGGACAGGGAACTATGGCTACACCTTC. Protein product: CASSSVGTGNYGYTF. The variable domain in full, completed from reference TRBV5-8 and TRBJ1-2, reads EAGVTQSPTHLIKTRGQQATLRCSPISGHTSVYWYQQALGLGLQFLLWYDEGEERNRGNFPPRFSGRQFPNYSSELNVNALELEDSALYLCASSSVGTGNYGYTFGSGTRLTVV.

This clonotype was seen repeatedly, ten times or more. The rearrangement uses TRBV7-2 and TRBJ1-5, with 7 bases that match TRBD1. Germline V gives CDR1 SGHTA, CDR2 FQGNSA. J gave up 6 bases and V 0 bases, and 5 bases lay outside the gene matches. There are 15 residues in the CDR3. The CDR3 region is CASSLAEGASQPQHF. The CDR3 bases are TGTGCCAGCAGCTTAGCGGAGGGGGCCAGTCAGCCCCAGCATTTT.

The chain is built from TRBV6-5 and TRBJ1-6; the D is unclear. The germline gives CDR1 MNHEY, CDR2 SVGAGI. The V end was cut by 0 bases, the J end by 6 bases, with 6 bases between. The CDR3 loop spans 14 amino acids. The CDR3 reads CASSYSRGNSPLHF. The CDR3 bases are TGTGCCAGCAGTTACTCACGGGGTAATTCACCCCTCCACTTT.

The CDR3 loop reads CASSEAAGSEAFF. The CDR3 DNA follows: TGTGCCAGCAGTGAAGCGGCCGGGTCTGAAGCTTTCTTT. V gene TRBV6-1 combines with J gene TRBJ1-1; D gene uncertain. V was trimmed by 0 bases and J by 6 bases, leaving 8 bases between them. The CDR3 is 13 residues long. Germline-derived CDR1 and CDR2 are MNHNS and SASEGT.

This clonotype was counted many times. The chain employs TRBV12-3 or TRBV12-4 and TRBJ2-5; D gene uncertain. The CDR3 loop spans 14 amino acids. V was cut by 4 bases and J by 0 bases, with 9 bases left in between. The CDR3 DNA follows: TGTGCCAGCAGTTCCACATCGTACCAAGAGACCCAGTACTTC. Protein product: CASSSTSYQETQYF.

This clonotype has at least ten counts. The V and J genes are TRBV6-5 and TRBJ2-7, with D perhaps matching TRBD2 (5 bases). V dropped 6 bases and J dropped 0 bases, with 12 bases sitting between them. CDR1 is MNHEY, CDR2 SVGAGI, per germline. This CDR3 contains 14 residues. This chain's CDR3 is CASSSGRSSYEQYF. Here the CDR3 DNA reads TGTGCCAGCAGCAGCGGACGGAGCTCCTACGAGCAGTACTTC.

This clonotype has a count of ten or more. The chain links TRBV3-1 to TRBJ2-7; 8 bases map to TRBD2. After removal of 1 base from V and 7 bases from J, the junction contained 9 bases not matched to a gene. Looked up from germline, CDR1 is LGHDT and CDR2 is YNNKEL (reference sequence). The CDR3 is made up of 15 amino acids. The CDR3 DNA is TGTGCCAGCAGCCAAGGAGCTAGCGGGTGGCGAGAGCAGTACTTC. This translates into CASSQGASGWREQYF.

This rearrangement joins TRBV6-1 to TRBJ2-7, with 8 nucleotides matching TRBD1. The germline V gene encodes CDR1 MNHNS and CDR2 SASEGT. There are 13 residues in the CDR3. With V trimmed by 8 bases and J by 5 bases, 8 bases remained unmatched. CDR3 coding DNA: TGTGCCAGCTCTTCCGGGACAGGTAACGAGCAGTACTTC. It specifies CASSSGTGNEQYF.

In this sample, this clonotype turned up many times. CDR3 nucleotides: TGTGCCAGCATTGGGAGGGCTGGAAACACCATATATTTT. Residues: CASIGRAGNTIYF. The J gene is TRBJ1-3, the V gene TRBV28; no reliable D call. The CDR3 has 13 amino acids. V gave up 7 bases and J gave up 2 bases, with 9 bases separating them. The germline gives CDR1 MDHEN, CDR2 SYDVKM.

This clonotype has more than one count but fewer than ten. The gene calls are TRBV6-1 and TRBJ1-1, with D perhaps matching TRBD1 (5 bases). Per germline, CDR1 MNHNS and CDR2 SASEGT. Trimming shortened V by 8 bases and J by 1 base, and 11 bases separated the two germline ends. This CDR3 spans 13 amino acids. Written as DNA, the CDR3 is TGTGCCAGCGAGAGAGGGGCGAACACTGAAGCTTTCTTT. Translated: CASERGANTEAFF.

This clonotype was seen at least ten times. This chain uses TRBV29-1 with TRBJ2-2; 13 bases are a match to TRBD2. With 4 bases clipped from V and 6 bases from J, the junction kept 5 bases outside the gene matches. The germline V gene encodes CDR1 SQVTM and CDR2 ANQGSEA. This CDR3 contains 15 residues. The CDR3 sequence is CSVGTSGSPAGELFF. The CDR3 DNA reads TGCAGCGTTGGGACTAGCGGGAGTCCGGCCGGGGAGCTGTTTTTT.

This clonotype was seen only once. CDR3 in amino acids: CSATSGSFYEQYF. The CDR3 DNA reads TGCAGTGCAACTAGCGGGAGTTTTTACGAGCAGTACTTC. The chain uses TRBV20-1 and TRBJ2-7; TRBD2 matches at 11 bases. The CDR3 extends over 13 amino acids. The V gene end was trimmed by 6 bases and the J gene end by 4 bases; junction bases not matched to a gene: 5. CDR1 is DFQATT, CDR2 SNEGSKA, per germline (reference sequence).

The chain employs TRBV5-1 and TRBJ2-7; 14 bases align to TRBD2. Germline CDR1 reads SGHRS; CDR2 reads YFSETQ. The CDR3 totals 15 residues. V trimming: 4 bases; J trimming: 5 bases; junction bases outside the gene matches: 5. The CDR3 region is CASSRGTSGSHEQYF. In nucleotides, the CDR3 is TGCGCCAGCAGCCGCGGGACTAGCGGGAGCCACGAGCAGTACTTC.

The rearrangement joins TRBV28 to TRBJ2-7; TRBD2 aligns across 7 bases. The CDR3 loop spans 13 amino acids. Germline CDR1 MDHEN, CDR2 SYDVKM. V trimming: 8 bases; J trimming: 4 bases; junction bases outside the gene matches: 8. The CDR3 nucleotides read TGTGCCAGCCTAACGGGAGGACATTACGAGCAGTACTTC. Translation: CASLTGGHYEQYF.

This clonotype was seen repeatedly, ten times or more. The rearrangement uses TRBV29-1 and TRBJ1-5; D is perhaps TRBD1 (5 bases). The length of the CDR3 is 14 residues. CDR1 and CDR2 (germline): SQVTM, ANQGSEA. Trimming took off 6 bases at V and 2 bases at J, with 14 bases between the two ends. The CDR3 reads CSVSPGQGNQPQHF. The CDR3 bases are TGCAGCGTCTCCCCGGGGCAGGGCAATCAGCCCCAGCATTTT. Drawing the rest from reference TRBV29-1 and TRBJ1-5, the complete variable domain is SAVISQKPSRDICQRGTSLTIQCQVDSQVTMMFWYRQQPGQSLTLIATANQGSEATYESGFVIDKFPISRPNLTFSTLTVSNMSPEDSSIYLCSVSPGQGNQPQHFGDGTRLSIL.

V usage is TRBV11-2 and J usage is TRBJ1-2; TRBD1 is a possible D gene (5 bases). Looked up from germline, CDR1 is SGHAT and CDR2 is FQNNGV. This CDR3 comprises 14 residues. V lost 4 bases and J 4 bases, leaving 13 bases between the germline ends. CDR3: CASSSDSWGYGYTF. DNA for the CDR3: TGTGCCAGCAGCTCCGACAGCTGGGGCTATGGCTACACCTTC. The full variable domain, its missing parts supplied by reference TRBV11-2 and TRBJ1-2, is EAGVAQSPRYKIIEKRQSVAFWCNPISGHATLYWYQQILGQGPKLLIQFQNNGVVDDSQLPKDRFSAERLKGVDSTLKIQPAKLEDSAVYLCASSSDSWGYGYTFGSGTRLTVV.